The 6 T cell receptor beta chains reported below all come from one sample, sequenced in a study of beta chain features in type 1 diabetes. Expressed TCRB transcripts were sequenced because the entire RNA isolate underwent reverse transcription. The table came from immunoSEQ multiplex PCR; TCRdb's copy has only in-frame clones and leaves some out. In the table there are 130,000 or so clones, 9.5% to 10% of which are singletons. Sequencing used central memory CD4+ T cells from blood. All receptors come from a woman aged 40 to 55 in good health.

The sample holds a few counts of this clone. This CDR3 reads CASSNGVAKNIQYF. In DNA form, the CDR3 reads TGTGCCAGCAGCAACGGGGTAGCCAAAAACATTCAGTACTTC. The chain employs TRBV7-9 and TRBJ2-4, with D possibly being TRBD2 (5 bases). This CDR3 is built from 14 residues. The V end was cut by 5 bases, the J end by 0 bases, with 8 bases between. From germline, CDR1 is SEHNR and CDR2 FQNEAQ (reference sequence).

Only a few counts were recorded for this clone. The V gene is TRBV6-1, the J gene TRBJ1-3; 7 bases are a match to TRBD1. J gave up 0 bases and V 10 bases, and 3 bases lay outside the gene matches. The germline V gene encodes CDR1 MNHNS and CDR2 SASEGT. The CDR3 is 13 amino acids. The CDR3 is CAIRDSSGNTIYF. The CDR3 DNA is TGTGCCATCAGGGACAGCTCTGGAAACACCATATATTTT.

This clone was recorded a few times. The chain uses TRBV2 and TRBJ2-7, with 7 positions matching TRBD1. The trim removed 5 bases at V and 3 bases at J, leaving 1 base unmatched. The CDR3 consists of 12 residues. The germline gives CDR1 SNHLY, CDR2 FYNNEI. The CDR3 loop is CASSWTGYEQYF. The CDR3 DNA reads TGTGCCAGCAGTTGGACAGGCTACGAGCAGTACTTC.

The CDR3 spells CASSLITGTNYGYTF. As DNA, the CDR3 is TGCGCCAGCAGCTTGATCACAGGGACTAACTATGGCTACACCTTC. V gene TRBV5-1 combines with J gene TRBJ1-2; perhaps TRBD1 as D (6 bases). This CDR3 is built from 15 residues. The germline V and J ends were trimmed by 1 base and 0 bases, with 10 bases remaining between them. CDR1 is SGHRS and CDR2 is YFSETQ in the germline V gene.

V and J are TRBV4-2 and TRBJ2-3; D may be TRBD2 (6 bases). CDR1 and CDR2 (germline): LGHNA, YNFKEQ. Trimming removed 4 bases at V and 7 bases at J, with 12 bases between. This CDR3 region has 13 residues. The CDR3 coding sequence is TGTGCCAGCAGCCCCGGAGGGGCAAATACGCAGTATTTT. It translates to CASSPGGANTQYF.

The V gene is TRBV4-3, the J gene TRBJ2-7; the match to TRBD2 covers 8 bases. The CDR3 is 15 amino acids. Germline V gene lookup returns CDR1 LGHNA and CDR2 YSLEER. J was trimmed by 2 bases and V by 4 bases; bases with no gene match: 7. CDR3 amino acids: CASSPLLAGPYEQYF. CDR3 nucleotide sequence: TGCGCCAGCAGCCCCCTCTTAGCGGGGCCCTACGAGCAGTACTTC.